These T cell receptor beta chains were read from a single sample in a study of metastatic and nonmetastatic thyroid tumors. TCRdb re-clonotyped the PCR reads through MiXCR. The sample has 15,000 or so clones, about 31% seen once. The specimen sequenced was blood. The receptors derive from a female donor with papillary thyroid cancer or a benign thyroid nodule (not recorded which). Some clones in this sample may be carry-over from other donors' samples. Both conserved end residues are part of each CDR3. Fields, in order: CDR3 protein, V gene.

CGSSRRGANVQTF	TRBV14
CAGSQDLGGVLTDTQYF	TRBV4-2
CASTDPGVSPSNTEAFF	TRBV6-2/TRBV6-3
CASSLTDRSEAYEQYF	TRBV28
CASSPRSGGAYEQYF	TRBV9
CASSIGRPTGEMFF	TRBV19
CSAAGQGGNQPQHF	TRBV20-1
CATSRYNEQFF	TRBV24-1
CASSLFTRTDYEQYF	TRBV5-1
CASSYVAVVPNEQFF	TRBV6-2/TRBV6-3
CASSGGTSGGASSYEQYF	TRBV18
CASSQDLVGHTF	TRBV3-1
CASSPPGQGVNEQFF	TRBV18
CASRPTGDIYEQYF	TRBV6-1
CASQRGGGPYNEQFF	TRBV7-2
CASSLSSGNSPLHF	TRBV12-3/TRBV12-4
CASSSGGGNTEAFF	TRBV12-3/TRBV12-4
CASSLTGLGYTF	TRBV3-1
CASSQRLQGFSSDEQYF	TRBV4-3
CASSPTTSGSSYEQYF	TRBV7-6
CASSLEGITEAFF	TRBV28
CASSEYQGSGSMNTEAFF	TRBV6-1